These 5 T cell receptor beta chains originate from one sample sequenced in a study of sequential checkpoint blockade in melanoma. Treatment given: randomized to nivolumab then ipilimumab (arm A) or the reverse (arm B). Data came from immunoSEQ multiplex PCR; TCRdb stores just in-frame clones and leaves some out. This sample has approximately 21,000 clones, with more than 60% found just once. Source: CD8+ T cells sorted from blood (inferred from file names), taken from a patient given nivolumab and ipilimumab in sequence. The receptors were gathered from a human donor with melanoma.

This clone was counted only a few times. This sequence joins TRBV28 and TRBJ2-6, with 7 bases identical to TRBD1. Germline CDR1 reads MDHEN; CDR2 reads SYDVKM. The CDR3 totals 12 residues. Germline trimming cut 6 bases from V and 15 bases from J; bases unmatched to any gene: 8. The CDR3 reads CASSRGQADLTF. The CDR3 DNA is TGTGCCAGCAGCCGCGGACAGGCGGACCTGACTTTC.

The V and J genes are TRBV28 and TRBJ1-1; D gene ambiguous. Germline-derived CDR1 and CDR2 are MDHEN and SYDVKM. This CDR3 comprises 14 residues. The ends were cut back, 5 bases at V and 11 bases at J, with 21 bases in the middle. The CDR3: CASSVSGPRVRAFF. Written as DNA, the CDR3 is TGTGCCAGCAGTGTTTCTGGGCCCCGAGTACGTGCTTTCTTT.

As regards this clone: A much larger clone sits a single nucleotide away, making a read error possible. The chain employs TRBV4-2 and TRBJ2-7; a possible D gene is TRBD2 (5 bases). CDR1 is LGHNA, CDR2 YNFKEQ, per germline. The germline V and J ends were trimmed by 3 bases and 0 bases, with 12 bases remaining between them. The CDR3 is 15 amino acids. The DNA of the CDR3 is TGTGCCAGCAGCCAGAAAGCGGCGAGCTCCTACGAGCAGTACTTC. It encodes CASSQKAASSYEQYF.

The CDR3 spells CASSTKKKGDSYGYTF. The CDR3 nucleotides read TGTGCCAGCAGCACAAAAAAAAAGGGGGACAGCTATGGCTACACCTTC. V and J are TRBV21-1 and TRBJ1-2; no DNA check was done on the table's D call, TRBD1. TRBV21-1 is a pseudogene segment. This CDR3 region has 16 residues.

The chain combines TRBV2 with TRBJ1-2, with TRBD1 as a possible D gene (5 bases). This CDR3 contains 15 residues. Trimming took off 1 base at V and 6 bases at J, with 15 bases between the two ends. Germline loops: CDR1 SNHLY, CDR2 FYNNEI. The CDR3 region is CASSEETGPTHGYTF. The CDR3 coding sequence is TGTGCCAGCAGTGAAGAAACAGGCCCAACACATGGCTACACCTTC.